The clone carrying this TCR beta chain was counted between two and nine times. The antigen is undetermined. The data derive from a study of human T cells and chemical hapten exposure. Overall study: Patients were given diphenylcyclopropenone on the scalp weekly across the roughly 25-week study.

The study used a library that attached unique molecular identifiers to individual cDNA molecules. TCRdb recomputed calls from the RACE reads with MiXCR, one row per CDR3 protein. There are 80,000 to 95,000 distinct CDR3 sequences in the sample; about 11% occur only once, and approximately 4.6% lies in the top ten. Points from the study as a whole: A positive correlation with patch test score was found for PT1 expanded TCR counts.

CDR1 MNHEY and CDR2 SVGAGI come from the germline V gene. The CDR3 spans 17 residues. Trimming removed 8 bases from V and 5 bases from J; junction bases left unmatched: 18. As for time point: patch test 1, 2 weeks after DPC sensitization. Treatment indicated: therapeutic diphenylcyclopropenone sensitization with weekly scalp DPC. Non-pregnant alopecia patients aged 18 to 70, suitable for DPC therapy. This sample comprised whole blood, obtained in connection with sensitization to the hapten diphenylcyclopropenone (DPC). J is TRBJ1-1 and V is TRBV6-5; the match to TRBD1 covers 9 bases. The sequence derives from a woman between 50 and 59 years old with alopecia areata. Some clones in this sample may be carry-over from other donors' samples. CDR3 coding DNA: TGTGCCAGCTATTCCCTGACCACCGGGACAGGGTGGACTGAAGCTTTCTTT. Protein product: CASYSLTTGTGWTEAFF.